Following are 27 T cell receptor beta chains from one sample sequenced in a study of a mutant IDH1 vaccine in newly diagnosed glioma. The assay was immunoSEQ multiplex PCR, and TCRdb's table has in-frame clones only and misses some. The sample carries 50,000 to 70,000 clones, roughly four fifths recorded once. Time point given: week 47, end of study. It was 300 ug of mutant IDH1 20-mer peptide that made up each vaccine dose, given with topical imiquimod. No antigens are known for them. Sample: PBMCs, taken from a glioma patient whose treatment included an IDH1 peptide vaccine. The receptors come from a woman aged 45 to 65 with glioma.

The chain joins TRBV6-1 to TRBJ1-5; D gene ambiguous. V gave up 6 bases and J gave up 4 bases, with 10 bases separating them. Looked up from germline, CDR1 is MNHNS and CDR2 is SASEGT. This CDR3 comprises 13 residues. CDR3 DNA sequence: TGTGCCAGCAGCATGACACAGAATCAGCCCCAGCATTTT. It specifies CASSMTQNQPQHF.

The chain links TRBV5-6 to TRBJ1-1; 7 bases line up with TRBD1. Per the germline V gene, CDR1 is SGHDT and CDR2 is YYEEEE. After removal of 3 bases from V and 4 bases from J, the junction contained 9 bases not matched to a gene. This CDR3 is 15 amino acids long. The CDR3 nucleotides are TGTGCCAGCAGCTCGCAACAGGGGACGGGCACTGAAGCTTTCTTT. It yields the protein CASSSQQGTGTEAFF.

V gene TRBV18 combines with J gene TRBJ1-1; weak D call: TRBD1 (5 bases). Trimming shortened V by 6 bases and J by 5 bases, and 19 bases separated the two germline ends. CDR1 KGHSH and CDR2 LQKENI come from the germline V gene. CDR3 size: 15 residues. The CDR3: CASSPDGGVQTEAFF. The CDR3 bases are TGTGCCAGCTCCCCCGACGGGGGGGTCCAAACTGAAGCTTTCTTT.

The rearrangement joins TRBV5-4 to TRBJ1-1, with unresolved D. Trimming cost V 0 bases and J 0 bases, with 6 bases left between them. The CDR3 extends over 14 amino acids. In germline, CDR1 is SGHNT, CDR2 YYREEE (reference sequence). This CDR3 reads CASSLGSLNTEAFF. The CDR3 bases are TGTGCCAGCAGCTTGGGCAGTCTGAACACTGAAGCTTTCTTT. The full variable domain, its missing parts supplied by reference TRBV5-4 and TRBJ1-1, is ETGVTQSPTHLIKTRGQQVTLRCSSQSGHNTVSWYQQALGQGPQFIFQYYREEENGRGNFPPRFSGLQFPNYSSELNVNALELDDSALYLCASSLGSLNTEAFFGQGTRLTVV.

This clone has only a few counts. Other DNA sequences in the same sample also yield this CDR3. The chain has TRBV4-1 and TRBJ1-5; no firm D call. Trimming took off 0 bases at V and 4 bases at J, with 13 bases between the two ends. This CDR3 has 16 amino acids. The germline CDR1 and CDR2 sequences are MGHRA and YSYEKL. The DNA for the CDR3 is TGCGCCAGCAGCCAAGAAAGGGTAGGAGGGAATCAGCCCCAGCATTTT. Amino acids: CASSQERVGGNQPQHF.

This chain connects TRBV27 to TRBJ1-3, with TRBD1 matching 9 bases. The CDR3 sequence is 15 residues long. Germline CDR1 is MNHEY and CDR2 is SMNVEV (reference sequence). The J segment lost 7 bases and the V segment lost 5 bases, leaving 9 bases of the junction unmatched. The chain's CDR3 is CASSRLGTGSNTIYF. The DNA of the CDR3 is TGTGCCAGCAGTCGCTTGGGGACAGGGTCCAACACCATATATTTT.

The V gene is TRBV7-8, the J gene TRBJ2-7; TRBD2 is a possible D gene (5 bases). The CDR3 consists of 14 residues. CDR1 is SGHVS and CDR2 is FQNEAQ in the germline V gene. Deletions cut 0 bases from V and 4 bases from J, with 10 bases between. This CDR3 is CASSLAWGDYEQYF. The CDR3 coding sequence is TGTGCCAGCAGCTTAGCGTGGGGAGATTACGAGCAGTACTTC.

A single count supports this clone. The gene calls are TRBV9 and TRBJ1-4; possibly TRBD1 for D (5 bases). V was clipped by 0 bases and J by 7 bases, with 13 bases between them. Germline lookup yields CDR1 SGDLS and CDR2 YYNGEE. The CDR3 spans 15 residues. CDR3 nucleotides: TGTGCCAGCAGCGTAGAAGTCGGCGGGGGTGAAAAACTGTTTTTT. Protein product: CASSVEVGGGEKLFF.

V gene TRBV7-9 combines with J gene TRBJ1-3, with unresolved D. This CDR3 spans 12 amino acids. The germline gives CDR1 SEHNR, CDR2 FQNEAQ (reference sequence). Deletions cut 5 bases from V and 4 bases from J, with 6 bases between. The DNA of the CDR3 is TGTGCCAGCAGCCCCCTCGGAAACACCATATATTTT. It specifies CASSPLGNTIYF.

The rearrangement uses TRBV10-3 and TRBJ2-7, with 9 bases fitting TRBD1. This CDR3 is built from 17 residues. CDR1 and CDR2 (germline): ENHRY, SYGVKD. The V segment lost 0 bases and the J segment 5 bases; nucleotides outside the gene matches: 11. The CDR3 region has the DNA TGTGCCATCAGTGAGTCCTACGGGGGGACAGGGAGAGACGAGCAGTACTTC. It yields the protein CAISESYGGTGRDEQYF.

The table lists this clone with a count of one. The rearrangement uses TRBV4-2 and TRBJ2-1; D call uncertain. With 4 bases removed from V and 10 bases from J, the gap between germline ends came to 14 bases. The CDR3 covers 13 residues. The germline CDR1 and CDR2 sequences are LGHNA and YNFKEQ. The CDR3 sequence is CASSPGPTEEQFF. CDR3 nucleotides: TGTGCCAGCAGCCCTGGGCCAACGGAAGAGCAGTTCTTC.

This chain's CDR3 is CASSWGTDHGYTF. The CDR3 coding sequence is TGTGCCAGCAGCTGGGGGACAGACCATGGCTACACCTTC. The chain recombines TRBV7-9 with TRBJ1-2; TRBD1 agrees at 7 bases. The CDR3 contains 13 residues. Losses at the gene ends were 4 bases for V and 6 bases for J; bases not matched to a gene: 5. Germline V gene data show CDR1 as SEHNR and CDR2 as FQNEAQ (reference sequence).

The CDR3 region has the DNA TGTGCCATCAGTGAGTCCAAATCACCCGTCACAGATACGCAGTATTTT. Translating it yields CAISESKSPVTDTQYF. The rearrangement joins TRBV10-3 to TRBJ2-3; unclear D gene. CDR3 length equals 16 residues. Trimming removed 0 bases at V and 2 bases at J, with 12 bases between. Germline CDR1 ENHRY, CDR2 SYGVKD.

A few counts support this clone. The V call is TRBV28, the J call TRBJ1-2; TRBD1 might be the D (5 bases). The CDR3 loop spans 15 amino acids. The germline CDR1 and CDR2 sequences are MDHEN and SYDVKM. Between the trimmed V and J ends, which lost 6 bases and 3 bases, there was a span of 17 bases. The CDR3 sequence is CASSSFRDGDYGYTF. The CDR3 DNA sequence: TGTGCCAGCAGCTCATTCCGGGACGGGGACTATGGCTACACCTTC.

The chain has TRBV6-1 and TRBJ1-3; unclear D gene. The CDR3 runs to 13 residues. Germline V lookup: CDR1 MNHNS, CDR2 SASEGT. The V and J ends lost 1 base and 3 bases respectively, with 4 bases between them. The CDR3 sequence: CASSEVIGNTIYF. The CDR3 DNA follows: TGTGCCAGCAGTGAAGTAATTGGAAACACCATATATTTT.

This chain connects TRBV6-5 to TRBJ2-2; 9 positions agree with TRBD2. From germline, CDR1 is MNHEY and CDR2 SVGAGI. The CDR3 has 15 residues. V lost 5 bases, J lost 3 bases, and 4 bases stayed unmatched. The CDR3 sequence: CASSRGGAHTGELFF. Here the CDR3 DNA reads TGTGCCAGCAGTCGCGGGGGGGCCCACACCGGGGAGCTGTTTTTT.

CDR3 DNA sequence: TGTGCCAGTAGTATCGGGGCAGGGGGGAGTTCACCCCTCCACTTT. Encoded protein: CASSIGAGGSSPLHF. The V call is TRBV19, the J call TRBJ1-6; 7 bases map to TRBD1. Germline V gene sequence: CDR1 LNHDA, CDR2 SQIVND (reference sequence). The CDR3 is 15 amino acids. V lost 3 bases and J lost 9; bases outside the gene matches: 8.

The rearrangement uses TRBV11-3 and TRBJ2-1; D possibly uses TRBD1 or TRBD2 (6 bases each). This CDR3 is built from 13 residues. CDR1 and CDR2 from the germline V gene are SGHNT and YENEEA. The germline V and J ends were trimmed by 9 bases and 7 bases, with 16 bases remaining between them. As DNA, the CDR3 is TGTGCCAGGAGGAGTGGGGGGCTGAATGAGCAGTTCTTC. Translation: CARRSGGLNEQFF.

This clone was picked up a small number of times. The rearrangement links TRBV19 to TRBJ1-1; D is possibly TRBD1 (6 bases). Germline V lookup: CDR1 LNHDA, CDR2 SQIVND (reference sequence). Trimming took 5 bases from V and 2 from J, leaving 12 bases between them. The CDR3 has 14 amino acids. The CDR3 DNA reads as TGTGCCAGTAGTGTATTGGACAGTAACACTGAAGCTTTCTTT. The encoded protein is CASSVLDSNTEAFF.

This chain connects TRBV30 to TRBJ2-2; no definite D call. V shed 0 bases and J shed 8 bases, with 7 bases lying between them. The germline gives CDR1 GTSNPN, CDR2 SVGIG (reference sequence). The CDR3 runs 12 residues. The CDR3: CAWSVGGGELFF. CDR3 in DNA: TGTGCCTGGAGTGTAGGTGGTGGGGAGCTGTTTTTT.

The chain combines TRBV5-6 with TRBJ2-7, with D uncertain. Trimming removed 0 bases from V and 3 bases from J, with 7 bases in between. Per germline, CDR1 SGHDT and CDR2 YYEEEE. This CDR3 is built from 13 residues. In DNA, the CDR3 is TGTGCCAGCAGCTTGGCGGTGGTCTACGAGCAGTACTTC. This sequence encodes CASSLAVVYEQYF.

V is TRBV20-1 and J is TRBJ1-1; D is uncertain. The CDR3 spans 10 residues. CDR1 is DFQATT and CDR2 is SNEGSKA in the germline V gene (reference sequence). The CDR3 bases are TGCAGGCCCCTCGGCGCTGAAGCTTTCTTT. It codes for CRPLGAEAFF.

J is TRBJ2-7 and V is TRBV14; tentative D call: TRBD2 (6 bases). Per germline, CDR1 SGHDN and CDR2 FVKESK. The CDR3 loop spans 17 amino acids. The germline V and J ends were trimmed by 0 bases and 6 bases, with 21 bases remaining between them. The chain's CDR3 is CASSQEGGAWDASEQYF. The CDR3 DNA reads as TGTGCCAGCAGCCAAGAAGGAGGGGCTTGGGACGCATCCGAGCAGTACTTC.

The rearrangement uses TRBV11-1 and TRBJ2-2; D not certain. The V end lost 5 bases, the J end lost 2 bases, and 12 bases lay between the germline ends. The CDR3 totals 15 residues. Germline loops: CDR1 SGHAT, CDR2 FQDESV (reference sequence). The CDR3: CASSRSPTNTGELFF. DNA for the CDR3: TGTGCCAGCAGCCGAAGTCCCACCAACACCGGGGAGCTGTTTTTT.

The rearrangement links TRBV7-2 to TRBJ2-6; tentative D call: TRBD1 (6 bases). Trimming shortened V by 2 bases and J by 4 bases, and 9 bases separated the two germline ends. The CDR3 extends over 15 amino acids. The germline CDR1 and CDR2 sequences are SGHTA and FQGNSA. The CDR3 sequence: CASSLQGNGANVLTF. CDR3 DNA: TGTGCCAGCAGCTTACAGGGGAACGGGGCCAACGTCCTGACTTTC.

This chain connects TRBV30 to TRBJ1-1; D is unclear. The CDR3 covers 11 residues. V was cut by 2 bases and J by 6 bases, with 7 bases left in between. The germline CDR1 and CDR2 sequences are GTSNPN and SVGIG (reference sequence). CDR3 bases: TGTGCCTGGAGTAAATCAGCTGAAGCTTTCTTT. This translates into CAWSKSAEAFF.

This chain links TRBV5-5 with TRBJ2-7; D may be TRBD1 or TRBD2 (5 bases each). Germline lookup yields CDR1 SGHKS and CDR2 YYEKEE (reference sequence). The CDR3 runs to 15 residues. V was shortened by 4 bases and J by 6 bases, with 20 bases between the two germline ends. This chain's CDR3 is CASSTGRVGWPEQYF. In DNA, the CDR3 is TGTGCCAGCAGCACGGGGCGGGTGGGATGGCCCGAGCAGTACTTC.